These T cell receptor beta chains were read from a single sample in a study of cytotoxic CD8 clonotypes in ibrutinib-treated CLL. The protocol was immunoSEQ multiplex PCR, while the TCRdb copy is restricted to in-frame clones and leaves out a portion. The sample includes tens of thousands of clones, 68% of them seen just once. The specimen comprised PBMCs, sampled after 24 months of ibrutinib treatment. The receptors stem from a human donor with chronic lymphocytic leukemia. Both conserved end residues are part of each CDR3. The order of the fields is CDR3 length, V gene, D gene, clone size, J gene, CDR3 protein, CDR3 DNA. The D gene is left open where the match is weak. Not every row has a clone size; where given, it reads once, few, many or a size class.

13,TRBV18,-,-,TRBJ2-7,CASSPRRDELQYF,TGTGCCAGCTCACCAAGGCGCGACGAACTGCAGTACTTC
16,TRBV18,TRBD1,-,TRBJ1-1,CASSPVTGPVNTEAFF,TGTGCCAGCTCACCTGTGACAGGGCCGGTGAACACTGAAGCTTTCTTT
14,TRBV4-1,-,-,TRBJ1-6,CASSQVVLNSPLHF,TGCGCCAGCAGCCAAGTAGTCCTTAATTCACCCCTCCACTTT
13,TRBV13,-,-,TRBJ1-1,CASSVSQNTEAFF,TGTGCCAGCAGTGTAAGCCAGAACACTGAAGCTTTCTTT
14,TRBV7-9,-,-,TRBJ1-1,CASSLEGRGTEAFF,TGTGCCAGCAGCTTAGAGGGGCGGGGCACTGAAGCTTTCTTT
13,TRBV29-1,-,-,TRBJ1-3,CSVGRMGGNTIYF,TGCAGCGTTGGTCGGATGGGGGGAAACACCATATATTTT
14,TRBV7-9,-,few,TRBJ1-1,CASRRWGENTEAFF,TGTGCCAGCAGGAGGTGGGGGGAGAACACTGAAGCTTTCTTT
12,TRBV9,-,-,TRBJ2-7,CASSSDGYEQYF,TGTGCCAGCAGCTCTGACGGCTACGAGCAGTACTTC
14,TRBV5-1,TRBD2,-,TRBJ2-7,CASSPRGGMSEQYF,TGCGCCAGCAGTCCCCGGGGAGGGATGTCCGAGCAGTACTTC
13,TRBV11-2,-,once,TRBJ1-2,CASRGPGRYGYTF,TGTGCCAGCAGGGGGCCGGGACGTTATGGCTACACCTTC
12,TRBV10-3,-,-,TRBJ1-3,CAIVGTGNTIYF,TGTGCCATCGTTGGTACTGGAAACACCATATATTTT
15,TRBV7-9,TRBD1,-,TRBJ2-2,CASSHDRGNTGELFF,TGTGCCAGCAGCCACGACAGGGGTAACACCGGGGAGCTGTTTTTT
15,TRBV11-2,-,-,TRBJ1-3,CASSLVGNSGNTIYF,TGTGCCAGCAGCTTAGTTGGCAACTCTGGAAACACCATATATTTT
12,TRBV30,-,-,TRBJ1-1,CAWSVGPTEAFF,TGTGCCTGGAGTGTCGGACCAACTGAAGCTTTCTTT
13,TRBV9,-,-,TRBJ1-1,CASSVGSITEAFF,TGTGCCAGCAGCGTAGGGTCCATCACTGAAGCTTTCTTT
15,TRBV11-2,TRBD1,-,TRBJ1-1,CASSSIQGADTEAFF,TGTGCCAGCAGCTCCATACAGGGGGCGGACACTGAAGCTTTCTTT
13,TRBV2,-,-,TRBJ1-2,CASSADRNYGYTF,TGTGCCAGCAGTGCGGACCGAAACTATGGCTACACCTTC
14,TRBV10-1,TRBD1,-,TRBJ2-5,CASSESNRGETQYF,TGCGCCAGCAGTGAGTCGAACAGGGGAGAGACCCAGTACTTC
15,TRBV29-1,TRBD1,-,TRBJ1-1,CSVGISGQTVGEAFF,TGCAGCGTTGGCATATCGGGACAGACTGTTGGTGAAGCTTTCTTT
11,TRBV5-4,-,once,TRBJ2-7,CASSLGHEQYF,TGTGCCAGCAGCTTGGGGCACGAGCAGTACTTC
15,TRBV4-2,-,-,TRBJ1-2,CASSHEQGSNYGYTF,TGTGCCAGCAGCCACGAACAGGGCTCTAACTATGGCTACACCTTC
12,TRBV7-9,-,-,TRBJ2-5,CASSLGWKTQYF,TGTGCCAGCAGCTTAGGTTGGAAGACCCAGTACTTC
15,TRBV4-1,TRBD2,once,TRBJ2-1,CASSPFAGAYNEQFF,TGCGCCAGCAGCCCCTTTGCGGGGGCCTACAATGAGCAGTTCTTC
17,TRBV7-4,TRBD2,-,TRBJ2-5,CASSGRRGSGPQETQYF,TGTGCCAGCAGCGGAAGGCGGGGGAGTGGACCCCAAGAGACCCAGTACTTC
15,TRBV5-6,-,once,TRBJ2-6,CASSLFGGGANVLTF,TGTGCCAGCAGCCTATTTGGTGGTGGGGCCAACGTCCTGACTTTC
14,TRBV5-6,-,-,TRBJ2-5,CASSSGLYQETQYF,TGTGCCAGCAGCTCAGGACTTTACCAAGAGACCCAGTACTTC
15,TRBV29-1,TRBD2,-,TRBJ2-3,CSGLGTSGSTDTQYF,TGCAGCGGGTTGGGGACTAGCGGTAGCACAGATACGCAGTATTTT
16,TRBV2,TRBD1,-,TRBJ2-7,CASSEAGQGDSYEQYF,TGTGCCAGCAGTGAAGCGGGACAGGGGGACTCCTACGAGCAGTACTTC
13,TRBV19,-,once,TRBJ1-5,CASSIERDQPQHF,TGTGCCAGTAGTATAGAAAGGGATCAGCCCCAGCATTTT
13,TRBV7-9,-,-,TRBJ2-1,CASSPGSEHEQFF,TGTGCCAGCAGCCCGGGTAGCGAGCATGAGCAGTTCTTC
13,TRBV7-9,-,medium-sized,TRBJ2-7,CASSGNRGYEQYF,TGTGCCAGCAGCGGGAATCGCGGGTACGAGCAGTACTTC
16,TRBV19,-,-,TRBJ1-4,CASSAYRGVRSEKLFF,TGTGCCAGTAGTGCCTATCGAGGGGTCCGTTCTGAAAAACTGTTTTTT
12,TRBV7-9,-,-,TRBJ1-5,CASSPESQPQHF,TGTGCCAGCAGCCCAGAGAGTCAGCCCCAGCATTTT
16,TRBV11-2,TRBD1,medium-sized,TRBJ1-3,CASSSRTGGDGNTIYF,TGTGCCAGCAGCTCCCGGACAGGGGGTGACGGAAACACCATATATTTT
14,TRBV7-9,-,-,TRBJ1-4,CASSLAREVEKLFF,TGTGCCAGCAGCTTAGCGCGGGAGGTAGAAAAACTGTTTTTT
19,TRBV7-9,-,-,TRBJ1-1,CASSLLLVQGHLMNTEAFF,TGTGCCAGCAGCTTGCTTCTGGTGCAGGGTCACCTCATGAACACTGAAGCTTTCTTT
12,TRBV6-6,-,-,TRBJ2-7,CASSNTGREQYF,TGTGCCAGCAGCAACACCGGACGCGAGCAGTACTTC
14,TRBV19,-,-,TRBJ2-7,CASSIVGQIYEQYF,TGTGCCAGTAGTATAGTCGGCCAAATCTACGAGCAGTACTTC
15,TRBV5-5,-,-,TRBJ1-1,CASSFQLAWNTEAFF,TGTGCCAGCAGCTTTCAATTAGCCTGGAACACTGAAGCTTTCTTT
15,TRBV9,TRBD2,-,TRBJ2-1,CASSVVTGGNNEQFF,TGTGCCAGCAGCGTAGTGACGGGGGGGAACAATGAGCAGTTCTTC
13,TRBV29-1,-,-,TRBJ2-3,CSVAAGPRDTQYF,TGCAGCGTTGCAGCCGGACCGAGGGATACGCAGTATTTT